A single sample is the source of the 5 T cell receptor beta chains below, sequenced in a study of blood T cell repertoires in COVID-19. Produced via immunoSEQ multiplex PCR; TCRdb's table is partial and in-frame only. The sample holds more than 350,000 clones, around 87% seen once. Material: peripheral blood. The receptors originated from a woman aged 25 to 39 with COVID-19, enrolled during active disease.

The J gene is TRBJ2-1, the V gene TRBV28; D might be TRBD1 (6 bases). Germline V gene sequence: CDR1 MDHEN, CDR2 SYDVKM. The germline V and J ends were trimmed by 6 bases and 3 bases, with 21 bases remaining between them. This CDR3 is 17 amino acids long. The CDR3, as DNA: TGTGCCAGCAGCCATACGCTACAGGGACCCTACTACAATGAGCAGTTCTTC. Protein product: CASSHTLQGPYYNEQFF.

The chain joins TRBV6-5 to TRBJ2-1; 8 bases match TRBD1. The CDR3 consists of 14 residues. Trimming removed 2 bases from V and 3 bases from J; junction bases left unmatched: 0. CDR1 MNHEY and CDR2 SVGAGI come from the germline V gene. The CDR3 coding sequence is TGTGCCAGCAGTTACACAGGGGGCTACAATGAGCAGTTCTTC. This encodes CASSYTGGYNEQFF.

J is TRBJ2-7 and V is TRBV7-8; 8 nucleotides agree with TRBD1. Germline V gives CDR1 SGHVS, CDR2 FQNEAQ. CDR3 length equals 14 residues. V lost 3 bases and J lost 0; bases outside the gene matches: 1. CDR3 sequence: CASSFDRGSYEQYF. The CDR3, as DNA: TGTGCCAGCAGCTTCGACAGGGGCTCCTACGAGCAGTACTTC. The complete variable domain, with remaining parts taken from reference TRBV7-8 and TRBJ2-7, reads GAGVSQSPRYKVAKRGQDVALRCDPISGHVSLFWYQQALGQGPEFLTYFQNEAQLDKSGLPSDRFFAERPEGSVSTLKIQRTQQEDSAVYLCASSFDRGSYEQYFGPGTRLTVT.

The gene calls are TRBV18 and TRBJ1-1; no clear D gene. Germline CDR1 is KGHSH and CDR2 is LQKENI. V was cut by 0 bases and J by 0 bases, with 11 bases left in between. The CDR3 is made up of 16 amino acids. As DNA, the CDR3 is TGTGCCAGCTCACCACCAGGAGGCCTCATGAACACTGAAGCTTTCTTT. Its translation: CASSPPGGLMNTEAFF. Based on the CDR3 plus reference TRBV18 and TRBJ1-1, the full variable domain is NAGVMQNPRHLVRRRGQEARLRCSPMKGHSHVYWYRQLPEEGLKFMVYLQKENIIDESGMPKERFSAEFPKEGPSILRIQQVVRGDSAAYFCASSPPGGLMNTEAFFGQGTRLTVV.

The chain has TRBV5-1 and TRBJ2-5; D possibly corresponds to TRBD2 (5 bases). Looked up from germline, CDR1 is SGHRS and CDR2 is YFSETQ. Trimming took 1 base from V and 4 from J, leaving 5 bases between them. This CDR3 comprises 12 residues. The CDR3 loop reads CASSLTRETQYF. The CDR3 coding sequence is TGCGCCAGCAGCTTGACTAGAGAGACCCAGTACTTC.